A selection of T cell receptor beta chains follows, all from one sample in a study of shared T cell receptors in the human thymus. TCRdb keeps only in-frame clones here, not all; method: immunoSEQ multiplex PCR. The data contain hundreds of thousands of clones, around 87% of them singletons. These data were likewise used in another study, on human thymus T cells.

Sequencing used thymocytes. Every receptor here comes from a boy younger than two with a congenital heart defect. Both conserved end residues are part of each CDR3. The order of the fields is D gene, J gene, V gene, CDR3 protein. The D gene is left open where the match is weak.

d_gene: -
j_gene: TRBJ2-7
v_gene: TRBV15
CDR3aa: CATSPSVGTYEQYF

d_gene: -
j_gene: TRBJ2-2
v_gene: TRBV7-3
CDR3aa: CASGGATNTGELFF

d_gene: -
j_gene: TRBJ2-7
v_gene: TRBV20-1
CDR3aa: CSANSSAEQYF

d_gene: -
j_gene: TRBJ1-5
v_gene: TRBV28
CDR3aa: CASSLLARQVYNQPQHF

d_gene: -
j_gene: TRBJ2-5
v_gene: TRBV28
CDR3aa: CASSWGPKETQYF

d_gene: -
j_gene: TRBJ2-1
v_gene: TRBV5-1
CDR3aa: CASSLWVGDPLSYNEQFF

d_gene: -
j_gene: TRBJ2-2
v_gene: TRBV7-9
CDR3aa: CASSSLGALSNTGELFF

d_gene: -
j_gene: TRBJ2-7
v_gene: TRBV6-5
CDR3aa: CASSYGRSSYEQYF

d_gene: TRBD1
j_gene: TRBJ2-7
v_gene: TRBV18
CDR3aa: CASSWGTGDNEQYF

d_gene: -
j_gene: TRBJ2-6
v_gene: TRBV28
CDR3aa: CASRRALSGANVLTF

d_gene: TRBD1
j_gene: TRBJ2-7
v_gene: TRBV6-7
CDR3aa: CASIEQGAEQYF